Detailed here is one T cell receptor (beta chain). This CDR3 spans 13 amino acids. Germline CDR1 reads ENHRY; CDR2 reads SYGVKD. V was trimmed by 8 bases and J by 0 bases, leaving 10 bases between them. The PCR used 60 Vbeta and 13 Jbeta primers. Method: immunoSEQ multiplex PCR; TCRdb's copy keeps in-frame clones and lacks some. The sample has approximately 190,000 clones; around 87% are singletons. This entry belongs to a study of cytomegalovirus exposure and HLA in healthy donors. Study overall: About 85 million unique TCRs from HLA-typed donors were held in an early release of data.

Sequenced sample: PBMCs. The chain couples TRBV10-3 to TRBJ1-2, with D possibly matching TRBD1 (5 bases). This TCR was recovered from a boy aged 2 to 10 in good health and CMV-seronegative. CDR3 sequence: CAIQGAPNYGYTF. CDR3 DNA: TGTGCCATCCAAGGGGCCCCTAACTATGGCTACACCTTC.